Here is one T cell receptor (beta chain) with its context. This clonotype was counted between two and nine times. Which antigen it targets is not known. No much larger clone exists at a distance of one base, and base qualities are not known. The data were taken from a study of T cell repertoires in cytomegalovirus infection (dated by TCRdb to the late 2010s). Context from the whole study: The HLA type of each donor mattered for the analysis, because public TCR beta signatures pointed to carriage of CMV infection along with the matching HLA type. What the study reported, not specific to this receptor: In both this cohort and an independent cohort of several hundred donors, the cumulative frequency of public TCR beta family members distinguished carriers of CMV infection plus the relevant HLA type. The ex vivo response was dominated by HLA-C-restricted CMV-specific TCR beta clonotypes, which also provided the single most frequent clonotype in two of eight donors.

Sequencing instrument: Illumina HiSeq 1500. In-frame beta chains were kept once TCRdb had trimmed the public reads at Q25 with fastp and called clones with MiXCR. When rows share a CDR3 protein, they turn into one entry using the most common DNA and genes. In all, the sample holds 100,000 to 150,000 distinct CDR3 sequences, and about 10% of those were seen once. Over 9.5% of the sample lies in the top ten. The CDR3 starts with the cysteine, ends with the phenylalanine, and has 13 residues. This entry keeps only the CDR3 DNA: 39 bases, framed from base 1. V sheds 0 bases and J sheds 7 bases, leaving 10 bases between their ends. CDR1 and CDR2 are read off the germline V gene (reference sequence) as SGHNT and YYREEE.

The chain is assembled from TRBV5-4 and TRBJ1-2, with TRBD1 perhaps the D gene, on 6 matching bases. The TCR was taken from a human donor in good health (CMV status not recorded). Some clones in this sample may be carry-over from other donors' samples. The sequencing input was PBMCs. The nucleotides read TGTGCCAGCAGCTTGGCCCAGGGGTTTGGCTACACCTTC. It encodes CASSLAQGFGYTF.